The rows below give T cell receptor beta chains drawn from one sample of a study of vaccination effects on CD4 cells after COVID-19. The repertoire was sequenced with immunoSEQ multiplex PCR; TCRdb's copy has only in-frame clones and lacks some. This table has tens of thousands of clones, about 67% appearing once. For these TCRs, the target antigens are not known. The specimen was CD4+ T cells from PBMCs cultured without peptide, collected after COVID-19 vaccination. The receptors were gathered from a human donor who received a COVID-19 vaccine. Each CDR3 is given with its conserved first and last residue. The D gene is left open where the match is weak. Rows may omit the clone size; those that give it use once, few, many or a size class.

size: NA
J: TRBJ1-2
D: NA
V: TRBV12-3/TRBV12-4
DNA: TGTGCCAGCAGTCCTCAATATAGCTACACCTTC
CDR3: CASSPQYSYTF

size: NA
J: TRBJ1-5
D: NA
V: TRBV6-1
DNA: TGTGCCAGCAGTGTACCCAGGGAGACGAGCAATCAGCCCCAGCATTTT
CDR3: CASSVPRETSNQPQHF

size: medium-sized
J: TRBJ1-5
D: NA
V: TRBV6-5
DNA: TGTGCCAGCAGCACGGGACTTTCTTCGGGGCAGCCCCAGCATTTT
CDR3: CASSTGLSSGQPQHF

size: few
J: TRBJ1-5
D: TRBD1
V: TRBV7-3
DNA: TGTGCCAGCAGCTTACCCGACAGGGGGCTTCAGCCCCAGCATTTT
CDR3: CASSLPDRGLQPQHF

size: few
J: TRBJ1-5
D: TRBD1
V: TRBV19
DNA: TGTGCCAGTAGCCGGACAGGGGGCGTTCAGCCCCAGCATTTT
CDR3: CASSRTGGVQPQHF

size: NA
J: TRBJ2-5
D: TRBD1
V: TRBV5-1
DNA: TGCGCCAGCACCCCGACCGGGACAGGGGGAGAGACCCAGTACTTC
CDR3: CASTPTGTGGETQYF

size: few
J: TRBJ2-1
D: NA
V: TRBV5-4
DNA: TGTGCCAGCAGCTTGGCCACGACTCCGGTAAAGGAGCAGTTCTTC
CDR3: CASSLATTPVKEQFF

size: once
J: TRBJ2-2
D: TRBD2
V: TRBV27
DNA: TGTGCCAGCAGTTTATGGCTAGCGGGGGTCACCGGGGAGCTGTTTTTT
CDR3: CASSLWLAGVTGELFF

size: once
J: TRBJ1-4
D: NA
V: TRBV6-5
DNA: TGTGCCAGCAGTTACTCATGGGGCCCGAGGGAAAAACTGTTTTTT
CDR3: CASSYSWGPREKLFF

size: NA
J: TRBJ1-1
D: NA
V: TRBV6-2/TRBV6-3
DNA: TGTGCCAGCAGTTACTCCCGGAGGACTGAAGCTTTCTTT
CDR3: CASSYSRRTEAFF

size: NA
J: TRBJ2-3
D: NA
V: TRBV24-1
DNA: TGTGCCACCAGTGATTTAACACGAGGAGGTACGCAGTATTTT
CDR3: CATSDLTRGGTQYF

size: few
J: TRBJ2-1
D: NA
V: TRBV11-2
DNA: TGTGCCAGCAGTTTCAACCCCCCGGGGGCATACAATGAGCAGTTCTTC
CDR3: CASSFNPPGAYNEQFF

size: NA
J: TRBJ2-5
D: NA
V: TRBV7-9
DNA: TGTGCCAGCAGCTTAGTTGGCGGGGCCCAAGAGACCCAGTACTTC
CDR3: CASSLVGGAQETQYF

size: NA
J: TRBJ1-5
D: NA
V: TRBV7-2
DNA: TGTGCCAGCAGCGCGTCGGGGGCAGCCCTTAATCAGCCCCAGCATTTT
CDR3: CASSASGAALNQPQHF

size: few
J: TRBJ1-5
D: NA
V: TRBV6-5
DNA: TGTGCCAGCAGTTACTCGAAACCGACAGCTCTTCTCCCCCAGCATTTT
CDR3: CASSYSKPTALLPQHF

size: NA
J: TRBJ2-5
D: TRBD2
V: TRBV5-1
DNA: TGCGCCAGCACCAAAGGACTAGCGGGGTACCAAGAGACCCAGTACTTC
CDR3: CASTKGLAGYQETQYF

size: NA
J: TRBJ2-2
D: NA
V: TRBV6-1
DNA: TGTGCCAGCAGTGAAAGGAGTCCGAACACCGGGGAGCTGTTTTTT
CDR3: CASSERSPNTGELFF

size: NA
J: TRBJ1-3
D: TRBD1
V: TRBV6-6
DNA: TGTGCCAGCATGGGACAGACAAGAAACACCATATATTTT
CDR3: CASMGQTRNTIYF

size: NA
J: TRBJ1-6
D: NA
V: TRBV7-3
DNA: TGTGCCAGCAGTCCGCCGGGGGATAATTCACCCCTCCACTTT
CDR3: CASSPPGDNSPLHF